One and the same sample provided the 6 T cell receptor beta chains below, sequenced in a study of CD8 T cells in ankylosing spondylitis (TCRdb year 2017). The library was produced with 5' RACE. The reads were generated on an Illumina HiSeq 2500. Through fastp at Q25 and MiXCR, TCRdb rebuilt clones from the public reads, retaining in-frame beta chains. Entries that share a CDR3 protein sequence are merged under the most common genes and DNA. This sample holds about 96,000 distinct CDR3 sequences; approximately 30% were observed only once. The biggest ten clones account for approximately 59% of the sample. Sequencing was done on a sample of blood, either unsorted or a sorted T cell fraction (not recorded which). These receptors were obtained from a male donor with ankylosing spondylitis or in good health (not recorded which).

This clonotype was counted a few times. The chain recombines TRBV18 with TRBJ2-2, with TRBD2 identical over 11 bases. In germline, CDR1 is KGHSH, CDR2 LQKENI. The V segment lost 3 bases and the J segment 0 bases; nucleotides outside the gene matches: 3. This CDR3 has 17 amino acids. This CDR3 reads CASSPMTSGANTGELFF. CDR3 DNA: TGTGCCAGCTCACCCATGACTAGCGGGGCGAACACCGGGGAGCTGTTTTTT.

This clonotype turned up a few times. The gene calls are TRBV5-1 and TRBJ2-3; no clear D gene. Looked up from germline, CDR1 is SGHRS and CDR2 is YFSETQ. The V and J ends lost 1 base and 0 bases respectively, with 6 bases between them. This CDR3 has 14 amino acids. CDR3 protein: CASSLSTSTDTQYF. CDR3 bases: TGCGCCAGCAGCTTGTCGACTAGCACAGATACGCAGTATTTT.

The chain carries TRBV2 and TRBJ2-2; 8 bases match TRBD1. V lost 7 bases to trimming and J lost 6 bases; unmatched junction nucleotides: 10. Germline V gives CDR1 SNHLY, CDR2 FYNNEI. The CDR3 runs 15 residues. The DNA for the CDR3 is TGTGCCAGCACCATGAGCCAGACAGGGGCCGGGGAGCTGTTTTTT. It encodes CASTMSQTGAGELFF.

The chain recombines TRBV9 with TRBJ1-2, with TRBD1 as a possible D gene (5 bases). V lost 3 bases and J 10 bases, leaving 22 bases between the germline ends. Germline CDR1 SGDLS, CDR2 YYNGEE. The CDR3 covers 15 residues. The CDR3 region is CASSGSDGHGFDYTF. CDR3 coding DNA: TGTGCCAGCAGCGGAAGTGATGGACACGGGTTTGACTACACCTTC.

In this sample, this clonotype turned up once. CDR3 in amino acids: CASSYFERHEQFF. The CDR3 DNA is TGTGCCAGCAGTTACTTCGAGCGTCATGAGCAGTTCTTC. J is TRBJ2-1 and V is TRBV6-5; no clear D. The CDR3 length is 13 residues. Trimming stripped 1 base from V and 8 bases from J, with 9 bases between. Germline CDR1 is MNHEY and CDR2 is SVGAGI.

The V call is TRBV12-3 or TRBV12-4, the J call TRBJ1-1; TRBD1 agrees at 7 bases. V dropped 3 bases and J dropped 3; count of bases not matched to a gene: 4. The CDR3 is made up of 14 amino acids. In DNA, the CDR3 is TGTGCCAGCAGTTTGACAGGGTCTGACACTGAAGCTTTCTTT. Translated: CASSLTGSDTEAFF.